This T cell receptor beta chain was obtained from a study of spatial heterogeneity in lung cancer. Looking at the study overall: Across tumor regions, counts of TCR transcripts showed a strong correlation with a T cell module score derived from matched bulk RNA-seq.

Overall study findings and caveats: Mutation counts in tumors were tracked by counts of expanded intratumoral alpha and beta TCRs. Coverage of tumor T cells was estimated at 7% to 8% for alpha chains and about 13% for beta chains.

This CDR3 has 12 residues. V gave up 5 bases and J gave up 3 bases, with 7 bases separating them. Time point specified: sample taken at primary tumor resection. This clonotype is labeled medium-sized. Its antigen is not identified. Unique molecular identifiers, one per molecule, were present on every TCR cDNA molecule. Using its own MiXCR run on the 5' RACE reads, TCRdb lists one record per CDR3 protein. The sample contains roughly 7,800 distinct CDR3 sequences, almost 9.5% of which appear only once. This receptor was taken from a male donor with early-stage non-small cell lung cancer. The sample consisted of lung tumor tissue, taken at surgery. V and J are TRBV12-3 or TRBV12-4 and TRBJ2-5; D is unresolved. The CDR3 protein is CASSALEETQYF. The DNA of the CDR3 is TGTGCCAGCAGTGCGCTCGAAGAGACCCAGTACTTC.